This passage covers 10 T cell receptor beta chains from one sample sequenced in a study of blood T cell repertoires in COVID-19. Assay used: immunoSEQ multiplex PCR; TCRdb lists only in-frame clones, some missing. The table has 300,000 or so clones, around 90% seen once. Sequenced sample: peripheral blood. These receptors were obtained from a woman between 40 and 55 years old with acute or convalescent COVID-19.

The CDR3 sequence is CASSFEQGNTEAFF. DNA for the CDR3: TGCGCCAGCAGCTTCGAGCAGGGGAACACTGAAGCTTTCTTT. This sequence joins TRBV5-1 and TRBJ1-1, with D possibly TRBD1 on 5 matching bases. Trimming pared 2 bases from V and 1 base from J, leaving 9 bases between. Germline V CDR1 and CDR2: SGHRS, YFSETQ. The CDR3 has 14 amino acids.

The chain recombines TRBV12-5 with TRBJ2-1, with TRBD1 matching 7 bases. This CDR3 is built from 16 residues. V shed 0 bases, J shed 1 base, and the junction held 3 bases outside the gene matches. Germline-derived CDR1 and CDR2 are LGHNT and FRNRAP. The CDR3, as DNA: TGTGCTAGTGGTTTGGTCCGGGACAGTTCCTACAATGAGCAGTTCTTC. Its protein product is CASGLVRDSSYNEQFF.

The CDR3: CASSRQGANYGYTF. The DNA for the CDR3 is TGTGCCAGCAGTCGACAGGGGGCGAACTATGGCTACACCTTC. The J gene is TRBJ1-2, the V gene TRBV6-5; 10 nucleotides match TRBD1. Germline V CDR1 and CDR2: MNHEY, SVGAGI. V gave up 5 bases and J gave up 2 bases; unmatched junction bases: 2. The length of the CDR3 is 14 residues.

This sequence joins TRBV18 and TRBJ1-6; 7 bases match TRBD1. The germline CDR1 and CDR2 sequences are KGHSH and LQKENI. This CDR3 is 16 amino acids long. The J segment lost 10 bases and the V segment lost 0 bases, leaving 9 bases of the junction unmatched. CDR3 DNA: TGTGCCAGCTCACCACCGAACAGGGGTACCGGATCACCCCTCCACTTT. Translated, it gives CASSPPNRGTGSPLHF.

The chain carries TRBV10-3 and TRBJ1-1, with a possible D match to TRBD1 (6 bases). The CDR3 runs to 11 residues. CDR1 and CDR2 (germline): ENHRY, SYGVKD. The ends were cut back, 6 bases at V and 7 bases at J, with 9 bases in the middle. The CDR3 DNA reads TGTGCCATCAGGGGACACGGTGAAGCTTTCTTT. Translating gives CAIRGHGEAFF.

As DNA, the CDR3 is TGTGCCAGCAGCTTGTCTTTTGAGGGGGCTTTCTCTGGAAACACCATATATTTT. It translates to CASSLSFEGAFSGNTIYF. The chain links TRBV5-4 to TRBJ1-3; TRBD1 agrees at 7 bases. Germline V gives CDR1 SGHNT, CDR2 YYREEE (reference sequence). The CDR3 extends over 18 amino acids. V was pared by 1 base and J by 0 bases, with 10 bases of the junction left unmatched.

CDR3 DNA: TGTGCCAGCAGCGCGACAGGGGGCAACGAAAAACTGTTTTTT. Translation gives CASSATGGNEKLFF. This rearrangement joins TRBV9 to TRBJ1-4; 10 bases align to TRBD1. This CDR3 is built from 14 residues. V lost 3 bases and J lost 8; bases outside the gene matches: 4. CDR1 and CDR2 (germline): SGDLS, YYNGEE.

This chain joins TRBV6-1 and TRBJ1-5, with a weak D call TRBD1 (5 bases). The CDR3 runs 15 residues. Germline CDR1 reads MNHNS; CDR2 reads SASEGT. The V end was cut by 2 bases, the J end by 6 bases, with 14 bases between. The CDR3 coding sequence is TGTGCCAGCAGTGAATCTCTGGGGCTTGGTCAGCCCCAGCATTTT. It yields the protein CASSESLGLGQPQHF.

This sequence joins TRBV18 and TRBJ1-2; TRBD1 aligns across 7 bases. The CDR3 is 14 residues long. With 4 bases clipped from V and 4 bases from J, the junction kept 6 bases outside the gene matches. The germline CDR1 and CDR2 sequences are KGHSH and LQKENI. The CDR3 DNA is TGTGCCAGCTCACTTGGGGACAGTCGCTATGGCTACACCTTC. Protein product: CASSLGDSRYGYTF.

This clone was recorded a few times. The chain recombines TRBV19 with TRBJ1-2; 7 bases are a match to TRBD1. Germline CDR1 LNHDA, CDR2 SQIVND (reference sequence). This CDR3 is 15 amino acids long. V dropped 2 bases and J dropped 4; count of bases not matched to a gene: 7. CDR3 coding DNA: TGTGCCAGTAGTATATCGACAGGGACCACCTATGGCTACACCTTC. As protein: CASSISTGTTYGYTF.